The entry below gives a single T cell receptor beta chain sequence along with its context. The antigen is unknown. They ran version v3.0 of the immunoSEQ assay at survey level. Measured with immunoSEQ multiplex PCR; TCRdb has only the in-frame clones, and not every one. The table lists about 15,000 clones, roughly 90% of them singletons, with about 9% in the top ten. This record comes from a study of long-term antiretroviral therapy in people with HIV. Study-wide background: About a decade before 2015, the earliest samples were taken when ART was typically delayed. General observations from the study: Relative to control repertoires, HIV repertoires exhibited narrower CDR3 length ranges. Diversity measured after ART increased yet remained under transplant donor controls.

CDR3 length: 14 amino acids. Germline-derived CDR1 and CDR2 are LNHDA and SQIVND (reference sequence). The rearrangement uses TRBV19 and TRBJ2-3; D remains ambiguous. The sequences come from unsorted PBMCs, collected 0.3 years after starting antiretroviral therapy. The clonotype was recovered from a man in his fifties or sixties with HIV. The CDR3 bases are TGTACAACCAAGGAGAGTATGGGAACAGATACGCAGTATTTT. Protein sequence: CTTKESMGTDTQYF.